The T cell receptor beta chain described here comes from a study of blood T cell repertoires in COVID-19. Whole-study context: T cells, B-cell-depleted T cells, or PBMCs provided the cDNA or gDNA that served as material.

This clone was seen a few times. The CDR3 totals 15 residues. V shed 2 bases, J shed 5 bases, and the junction held 6 bases outside the gene matches. Germline assignment: CDR1 SGHTS and CDR2 YDEGEE. Authors' methods: Quantification of nucleated cells was approximated via reference gene primer amplification. Using immunoSEQ multiplex PCR, the repertoire was profiled, and TCRdb retains in-frame clones only, with some absent. The DNA was the basis for D and trimming; V, J and clone size are from that table. The table lists under 60,000 clones, about three quarters of them singletons. The specimen was peripheral blood. This clonotype originated in a human donor with active or convalescent COVID-19. The donor label of this sample is uncertain. The rearrangement links TRBV5-8 to TRBJ1-4, with 7 bases matching TRBD1. CDR3: CASSFRDSSNEKLFF. CDR3 in DNA: TGTGCCAGCAGCTTCCGGGACAGTTCCAATGAAAAACTGTTTTTT.